This is a list of T cell receptor beta chains from one sample in a study of cytomegalovirus exposure and HLA in healthy donors. Here immunoSEQ multiplex PCR was the method, and the copy in TCRdb shows in-frame clones only, minus some. The sample yields roughly 120,000 clones, 94% seen once. Sequencing input: PBMCs. All receptors derive from a woman aged 18 to 35 in good health and CMV-seronegative. CDR3s include the opening cysteine and the closing phenylalanine or tryptophan. D genes are given only for firm matches. Clone size is stated in some rows and not others, as once, few, many or a class when expanded.

cdr3_nt	cdr3_aa	j_call	d_call	v_call	clone_size
TGCGCCAGCAGCCCGGACAGTGGGGACTATGGCTACACCTTC	CASSPDSGDYGYTF	TRBJ1-2	NA	TRBV5-1	NA
TGTGCCAGTAGTATAGATACCGCCAGGAAGCCCCAGCATTTT	CASSIDTARKPQHF	TRBJ1-5	NA	TRBV19	once
TGTGCCAGTAGTACGAACCCTACAGGGACTAGCGGCACTGAAGCTTTCTTT	CASSTNPTGTSGTEAFF	TRBJ1-1	NA	TRBV19	once
TGCGCCAGCAGCTTAACAGGGGGCCTGAGTGAAAAACTGTTTTTT	CASSLTGGLSEKLFF	TRBJ1-4	TRBD1	TRBV5-1	NA
TGTGCCAGCAGTTACTGGCCGTCCGCTGGAAACACCATATATTTT	CASSYWPSAGNTIYF	TRBJ1-3	NA	TRBV6-6	NA
TGTGCCAGCAGCCTTCCGGGACTCCCTAACTACAATGAGCAGTTCTTC	CASSLPGLPNYNEQFF	TRBJ2-1	NA	TRBV13	NA
TGTGCCAGCAGTTCCACACAGGGGAACACTGAAGCTTTCTTT	CASSSTQGNTEAFF	TRBJ1-1	NA	TRBV6-5	NA
TGCGCCAGCAGCTTTAGCCTAGCTGGAAATGAGCAGTTCTTC	CASSFSLAGNEQFF	TRBJ2-1	NA	TRBV5-1	NA
TGTGCCAGCCGGCCGGTCAGGGGGCTCTATGGCTACACCTTC	CASRPVRGLYGYTF	TRBJ1-2	TRBD1	TRBV27	NA
TGTGCCAGCAGCCTTGCCCAGTTTGCCCAAGAGACCCAGTACTTC	CASSLAQFAQETQYF	TRBJ2-5	NA	TRBV28	NA
TGTGCCAGCAGTTCCTGGGACATTTATGGCTACACCTTC	CASSSWDIYGYTF	TRBJ1-2	NA	TRBV28	NA
TGTGCCAGCAGTTTTGAGGGAAGCAATCAGCCCCAGCATTTT	CASSFEGSNQPQHF	TRBJ1-5	NA	TRBV28	NA
TGTGCCAGCAGCTTGGACAGGGGGCGAGAGCAGTTCTTC	CASSLDRGREQFF	TRBJ2-1	TRBD1	TRBV5-6	NA
TGTGCCAGCAGCTTAAGGAGCTCCTACAATGAGCAGTTCTTC	CASSLRSSYNEQFF	TRBJ2-1	NA	TRBV7-2	NA
TGTGCCAGCAGTTCAACAGGGCTGGTGGGCTACACCTTC	CASSSTGLVGYTF	TRBJ1-2	NA	TRBV27	NA
TGTGCCACCAGCAGAGATTTAGCGGTAGGACTCTCTGGAAACACCATATATTTT	CATSRDLAVGLSGNTIYF	TRBJ1-3	NA	TRBV15	NA
TGTGCCAGCAGCTTACGGGACAGGGGGGGCAATGAGCAGTTCTTC	CASSLRDRGGNEQFF	TRBJ2-1	TRBD1	TRBV7-6	NA
TGTGCCAGCAGTGCTAGCGGGGGGGACGCCGGGGAGCTGTTTTTT	CASSASGGDAGELFF	TRBJ2-2	TRBD2	TRBV6-1	NA
TGCGCCAGCAGCTTCAGCGGGAGGGGCACAGATACGCAGTATTTT	CASSFSGRGTDTQYF	TRBJ2-3	TRBD2	TRBV5-1	once